What follows describes a single T cell receptor beta chain. Its specificity is unknown. The data are from a study of shared clonotypes between healthy human individuals. General study findings and limits: Naive CD4 clonotypes overlapped across several donors at roughly 5.1%.

The sorted-subset replicate PCRs were given approximately 190 ng DNA, which is about 30,000 T cell genomes. Assay used: immunoSEQ multiplex PCR; TCRdb lists only in-frame clones, some missing. The table lists about 2.4 million clones, about 92% of them singletons. The investigators split CD4+ cells into a CD45RA+ naive subset and a CD45RA-negative memory subset. V lost 5 bases and J lost 2; bases outside the gene matches: 3. The CDR3 runs 15 residues. Per germline, CDR1 PRHDT and CDR2 FYEKMQ (reference sequence). This sequence joins TRBV13 and TRBJ2-7; 13 bases line up with TRBD2. The sequenced sample was naive CD4+ T cells sorted from blood. Subset indicated: CD45RA+ positively selected. The TCR comes from a man between 18 and 35 years old in good health. CDR3 sequence reads: CASSPLAGGPYEQYF. In DNA form, the CDR3 reads TGTGCCAGCAGCCCACTAGCGGGGGGGCCCTACGAGCAGTACTTC.